The text below deals with one TCR beta chain. Enrollees, roughly 18 to 95 years old, lived in 24 US areas. Under the authors' procedure: Researchers report that nucleated cell counts were estimated from reference gene primer amplification. Measured with immunoSEQ multiplex PCR; TCRdb has only the in-frame clones, and not every one. V, J and clone size are taken as reported in that table, and D and trimming were inferred from the DNA itself. The data contain 200,000 to 250,000 clones, less than 90% of them singletons. This entry is derived from a study of blood T cell repertoires in COVID-19. The length of the CDR3 is 13 residues. J gave up 3 bases and V 2 bases, and 1 base lay outside the gene matches. CDR1 is SQVTM, CDR2 ANQGSEA, per germline.

J is TRBJ1-2 and V is TRBV29-1; 9 bases map to TRBD1. The sample consisted of PBMCs or T cells enriched from blood (not recorded which). This receptor was identified in a woman aged 40-49 years who had recovered from COVID-19. The CDR3 protein is CSVETGGYYGYTF. CDR3 coding DNA: TGCAGCGTTGAAACAGGGGGCTACTATGGCTACACCTTC. The full variable domain, rest sourced from reference TRBV29-1 and TRBJ1-2, is SAVISQKPSRDICQRGTSLTIQCQVDSQVTMMFWYRQQPGQSLTLIATANQGSEATYESGFVIDKFPISRPNLTFSTLTVSNMSPEDSSIYLCSVETGGYYGYTFGSGTRLTVV.